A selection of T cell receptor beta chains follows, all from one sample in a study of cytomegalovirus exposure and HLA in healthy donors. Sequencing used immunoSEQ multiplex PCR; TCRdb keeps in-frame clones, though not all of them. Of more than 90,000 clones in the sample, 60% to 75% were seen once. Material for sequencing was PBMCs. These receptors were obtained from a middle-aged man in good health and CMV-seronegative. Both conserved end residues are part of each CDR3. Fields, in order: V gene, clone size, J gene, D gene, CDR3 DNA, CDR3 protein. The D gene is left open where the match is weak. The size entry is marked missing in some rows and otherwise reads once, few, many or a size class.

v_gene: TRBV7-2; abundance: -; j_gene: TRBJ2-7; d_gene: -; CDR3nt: TGTGCCAGCAGCTCAACTAACCCCCACGAGCAGTACTTC; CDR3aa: CASSSTNPHEQYF
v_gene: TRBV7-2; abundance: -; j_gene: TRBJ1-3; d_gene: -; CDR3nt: TGTGCCAGCAGCTCGAGGGTAACGAGCTCTGGAAACACCATATATTTT; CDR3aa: CASSSRVTSSGNTIYF
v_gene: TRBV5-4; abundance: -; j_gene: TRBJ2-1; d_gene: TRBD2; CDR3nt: TGTGCCTACTGGGGGAGGGACCATGAGCAGTTCTTC; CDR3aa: CAYWGRDHEQFF
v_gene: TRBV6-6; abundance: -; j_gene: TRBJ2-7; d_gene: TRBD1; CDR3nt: TGTGCCAGCAGTAAGACAGGGCTTCCTAACGAGCAGTACTTC; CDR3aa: CASSKTGLPNEQYF
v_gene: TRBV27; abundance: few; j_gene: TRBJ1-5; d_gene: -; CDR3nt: TGTGCCAGCAGCGGGGGGGGGTCGGAGCAGCCCCAGCATTTT; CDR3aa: CASSGGGSEQPQHF
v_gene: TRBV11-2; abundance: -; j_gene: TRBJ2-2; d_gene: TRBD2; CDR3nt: TGTGCCAGCAGCTTTACCTGGGAGGGAGCCGGGGAGCTGTTTTTT; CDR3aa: CASSFTWEGAGELFF
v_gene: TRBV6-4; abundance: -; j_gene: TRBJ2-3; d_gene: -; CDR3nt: TGTGCCAGCGGAGATACAGATACGCAGTATTTT; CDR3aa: CASGDTDTQYF
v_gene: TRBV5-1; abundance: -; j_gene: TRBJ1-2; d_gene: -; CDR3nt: TGCGCCAGCACCCCATCCCTGACAGCCTATGGCTACACCTTC; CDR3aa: CASTPSLTAYGYTF
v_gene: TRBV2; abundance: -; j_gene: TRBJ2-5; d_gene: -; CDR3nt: TGTGCCAGCAGTCCTACAGGGTTTCTAGAGACCCAGTACTTC; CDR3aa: CASSPTGFLETQYF
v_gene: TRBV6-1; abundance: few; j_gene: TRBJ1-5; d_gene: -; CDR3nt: TGTGCCAGCAGTGAGGCGCCCAGGGGTAGCAATCAGCCCCAGCATTTT; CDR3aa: CASSEAPRGSNQPQHF
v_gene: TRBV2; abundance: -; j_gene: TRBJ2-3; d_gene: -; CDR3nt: TGTGCCAGCAGTGACATCTATCCCACAGATACGCAGTATTTT; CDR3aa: CASSDIYPTDTQYF
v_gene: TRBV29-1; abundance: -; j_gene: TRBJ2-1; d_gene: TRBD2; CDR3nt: TGCAGCGGGAGAGGCGGGGGTAGCAATGAGCAGTTCTTC; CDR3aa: CSGRGGGSNEQFF
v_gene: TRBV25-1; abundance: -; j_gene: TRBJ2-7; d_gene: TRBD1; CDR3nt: TGTGCCAGCAGAAGACATACAGGGGACGAGCAGTACTTC; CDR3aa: CASRRHTGDEQYF
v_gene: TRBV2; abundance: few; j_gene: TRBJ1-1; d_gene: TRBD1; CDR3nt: TGTGCCGGATCACAGGGGGACACTGAAGCTTTCTTT; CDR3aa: CAGSQGDTEAFF
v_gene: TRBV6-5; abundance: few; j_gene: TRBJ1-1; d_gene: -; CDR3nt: TGTGCCAGCAGTTACTCGGGGCAGCGTAACGTTGAAGCTTTCTTT; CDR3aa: CASSYSGQRNVEAFF
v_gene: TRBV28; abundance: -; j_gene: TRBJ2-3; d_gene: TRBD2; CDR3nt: TGTGCCAGCAATGAGCGGGGGCGGGGCACAGATACGCAGTATTTT; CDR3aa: CASNERGRGTDTQYF
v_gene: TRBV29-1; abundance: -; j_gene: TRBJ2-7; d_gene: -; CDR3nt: TGCAGCGTTGGCGACAGCACCTACGAGCAGTACTTC; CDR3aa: CSVGDSTYEQYF
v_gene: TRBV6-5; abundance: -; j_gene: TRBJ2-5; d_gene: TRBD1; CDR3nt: TGTGCCAGCAGAAGGGGGCCGTGGGAGACCCAGTACTTC; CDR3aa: CASRRGPWETQYF
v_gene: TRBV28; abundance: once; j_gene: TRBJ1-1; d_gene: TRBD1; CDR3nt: TGTGCCAGCAGTGGAGGGACAGGGGAGGTCGGGACTGAAGCTTTCTTT; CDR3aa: CASSGGTGEVGTEAFF
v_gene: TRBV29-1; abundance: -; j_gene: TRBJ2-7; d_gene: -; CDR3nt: TGCAGCGTTGGTGAGGTCTACGAGCAGTACTTC; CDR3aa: CSVGEVYEQYF
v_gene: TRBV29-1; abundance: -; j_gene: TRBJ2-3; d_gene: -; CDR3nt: TGCAGCGTTTTTAGCTACCTGGGTAAGGATACGCAGTATTTT; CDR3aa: CSVFSYLGKDTQYF
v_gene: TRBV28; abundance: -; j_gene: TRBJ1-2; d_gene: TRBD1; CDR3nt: TGTGCCAGCAGTCCCCGGACAGGGCAAATTAACTATGGCTACACCTTC; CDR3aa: CASSPRTGQINYGYTF
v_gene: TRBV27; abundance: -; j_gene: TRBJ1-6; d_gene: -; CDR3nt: TGTGCCAGCAGTCAGCGGGGCAGGGGTTTAAGGAATTCACCCCTCCACTTT; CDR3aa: CASSQRGRGLRNSPLHF
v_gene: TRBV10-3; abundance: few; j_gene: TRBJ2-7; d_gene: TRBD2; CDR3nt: TGTGCCATAAGGCGGGAGGACTCGGACGAGCAGTACTTC; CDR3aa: CAIRREDSDEQYF
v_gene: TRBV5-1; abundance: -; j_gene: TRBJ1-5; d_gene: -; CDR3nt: TGCGCCAGCAGCTTAACAGCCGACGGCAATCAGCCCCAGCATTTT; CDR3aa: CASSLTADGNQPQHF
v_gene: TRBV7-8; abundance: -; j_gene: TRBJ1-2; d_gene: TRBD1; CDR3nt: TGTGCCAGCCAGCCACAGGGGGGGAACTATGGCTACACCTTC; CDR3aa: CASQPQGGNYGYTF
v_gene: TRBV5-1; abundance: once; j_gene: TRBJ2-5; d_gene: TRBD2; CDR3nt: TGCGCCAGCAGCTCGGCTAGCGGGCGACAAGAGACCCAGTACTTC; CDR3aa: CASSSASGRQETQYF
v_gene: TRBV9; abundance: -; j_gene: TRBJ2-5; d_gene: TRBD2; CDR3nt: TGTGCCAGCAGCGTCGGGACTAGCGGACAAGAGACCCAGTACTTC; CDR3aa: CASSVGTSGQETQYF
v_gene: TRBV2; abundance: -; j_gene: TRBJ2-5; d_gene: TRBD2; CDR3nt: TGTGCCAGCAGCGCCGGGACTAGCGGAGGGGTTCAGTACTTC; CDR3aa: CASSAGTSGGVQYF
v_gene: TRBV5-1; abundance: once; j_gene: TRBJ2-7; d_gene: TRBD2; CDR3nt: TGCGCCAGCACCACCGGGGGGGTCTACTACGAGCAGTACTTC; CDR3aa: CASTTGGVYYEQYF
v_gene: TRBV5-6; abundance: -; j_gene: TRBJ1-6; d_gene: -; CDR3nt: TGTGCCAGCAGCTACGACAGGAATAATTCACCCCTCCACTTT; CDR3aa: CASSYDRNNSPLHF
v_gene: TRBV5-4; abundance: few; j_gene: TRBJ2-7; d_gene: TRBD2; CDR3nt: TGTGCCAGCAGCTTGGTAGGGACTAGCGGGAGCAGGGACTACGAGCAGTACTTC; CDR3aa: CASSLVGTSGSRDYEQYF
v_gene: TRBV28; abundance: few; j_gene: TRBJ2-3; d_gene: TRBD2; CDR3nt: TGTGCCAGCAGGAAAGCGGGGAGCACAGATACGCAGTATTTT; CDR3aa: CASRKAGSTDTQYF
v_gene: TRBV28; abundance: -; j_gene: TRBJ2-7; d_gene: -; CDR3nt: TGTGCCAGCACCCTGGGACTTCAGCACTCCTACGAGCAGTACTTC; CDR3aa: CASTLGLQHSYEQYF
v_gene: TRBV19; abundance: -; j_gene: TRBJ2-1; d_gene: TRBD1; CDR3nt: TGTGCCAGTAGTCCCGGGACAGGGCTTTACAATGAGCAGTTCTTC; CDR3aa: CASSPGTGLYNEQFF
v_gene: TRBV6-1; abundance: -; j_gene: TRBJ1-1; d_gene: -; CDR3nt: TGTGCCAGCAGATTTAATAACAGGGTCAACACTGAAGCTTTCTTT; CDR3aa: CASRFNNRVNTEAFF
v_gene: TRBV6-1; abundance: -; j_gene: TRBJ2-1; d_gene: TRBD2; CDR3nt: TGTGCCAGCAGGGGCGGGAGTGCCATTGAGCAGTTCTTC; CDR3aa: CASRGGSAIEQFF
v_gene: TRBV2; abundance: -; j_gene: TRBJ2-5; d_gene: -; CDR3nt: TGTGCCAGCTGGACTTACGAAGCTCTTGTCCTCCAGACCCAGTACTTC; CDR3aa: CASWTYEALVLQTQYF
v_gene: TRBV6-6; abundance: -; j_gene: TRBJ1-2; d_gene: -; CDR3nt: TGTGCCAGCAGTTACTCAGGGAGCTATGGCTACACCTTC; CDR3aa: CASSYSGSYGYTF
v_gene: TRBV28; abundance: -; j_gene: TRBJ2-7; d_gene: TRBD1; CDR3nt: TGTGCCAGCAGCATACCGGGACAGTCAGCGACGGTAAGGTACTTC; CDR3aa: CASSIPGQSATVRYF
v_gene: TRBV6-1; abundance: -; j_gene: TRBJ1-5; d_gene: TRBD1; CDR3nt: TGTGCCAGCAGTGCCACTCCGCAGGGGGCGCGGGATCAGCCCCAGCATTTT; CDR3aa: CASSATPQGARDQPQHF
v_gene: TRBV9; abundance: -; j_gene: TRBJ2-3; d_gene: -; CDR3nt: TGTGCCAGCAGCGATCCCCCGGGAAGAGCTAATACGCAGTATTTT; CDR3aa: CASSDPPGRANTQYF
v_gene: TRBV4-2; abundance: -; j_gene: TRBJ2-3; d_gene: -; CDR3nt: TGTGCCAGCAGCCAACTCCAGGCGGGACTCACAGATACGCAGTATTTT; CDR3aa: CASSQLQAGLTDTQYF
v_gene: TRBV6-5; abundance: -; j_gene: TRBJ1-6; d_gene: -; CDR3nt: TGTGCCAGCAGGGCTCCGCAGAATTCACCCCTCCACTTT; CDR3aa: CASRAPQNSPLHF
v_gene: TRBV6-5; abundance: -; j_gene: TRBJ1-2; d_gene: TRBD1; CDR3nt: TGTGCCAGCAGTCTTGACAGGGCGAACTATGGCTACACCTTC; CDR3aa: CASSLDRANYGYTF